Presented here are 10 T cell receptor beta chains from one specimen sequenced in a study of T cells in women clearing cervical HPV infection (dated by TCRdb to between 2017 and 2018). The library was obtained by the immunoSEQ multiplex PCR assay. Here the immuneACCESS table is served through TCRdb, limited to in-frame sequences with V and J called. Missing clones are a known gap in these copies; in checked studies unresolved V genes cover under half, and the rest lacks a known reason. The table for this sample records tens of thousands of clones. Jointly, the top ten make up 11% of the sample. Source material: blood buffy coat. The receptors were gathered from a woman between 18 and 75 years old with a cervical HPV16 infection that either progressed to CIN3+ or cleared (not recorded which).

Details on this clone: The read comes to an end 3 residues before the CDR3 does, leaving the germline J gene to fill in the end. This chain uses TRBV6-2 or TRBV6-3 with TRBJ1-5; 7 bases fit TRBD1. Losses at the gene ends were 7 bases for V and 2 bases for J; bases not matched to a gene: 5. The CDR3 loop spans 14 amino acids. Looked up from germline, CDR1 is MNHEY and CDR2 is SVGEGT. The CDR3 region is CASTFTGGNQPQHF. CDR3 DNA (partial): TGTGCCAGCACCTTTACAGGGGGCAATCAGCCC.

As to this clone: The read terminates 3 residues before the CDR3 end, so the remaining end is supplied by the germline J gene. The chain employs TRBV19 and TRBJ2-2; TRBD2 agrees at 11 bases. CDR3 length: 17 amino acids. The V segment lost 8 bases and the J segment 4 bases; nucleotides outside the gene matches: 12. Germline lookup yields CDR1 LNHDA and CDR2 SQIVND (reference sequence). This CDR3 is CASGLTSGGWITGELFF. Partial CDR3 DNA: TGTGCCAGTGGGCTAACTAGCGGGGGTTGGATCACCGGGGAG.

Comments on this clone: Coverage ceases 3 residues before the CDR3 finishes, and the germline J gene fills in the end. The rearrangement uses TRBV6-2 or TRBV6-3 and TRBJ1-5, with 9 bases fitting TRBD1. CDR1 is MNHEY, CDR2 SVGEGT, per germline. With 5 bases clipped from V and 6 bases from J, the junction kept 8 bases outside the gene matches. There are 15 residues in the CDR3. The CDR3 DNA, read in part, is TGTGCCAGCAGTCCACGCGGGACAGGGCTTCAGCCC. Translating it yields CASSPRGTGLQP. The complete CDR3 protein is CASSPRGTGLQPQHF.

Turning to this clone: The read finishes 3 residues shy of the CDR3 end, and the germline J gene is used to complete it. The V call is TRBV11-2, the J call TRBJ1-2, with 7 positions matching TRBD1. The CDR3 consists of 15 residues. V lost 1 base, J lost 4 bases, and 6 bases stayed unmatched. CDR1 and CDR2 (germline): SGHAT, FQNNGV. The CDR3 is CASSLGWDSFYGYTF. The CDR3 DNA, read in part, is TGTGCCAGCAGCTTAGGATGGGACAGTTTCTATGGC.

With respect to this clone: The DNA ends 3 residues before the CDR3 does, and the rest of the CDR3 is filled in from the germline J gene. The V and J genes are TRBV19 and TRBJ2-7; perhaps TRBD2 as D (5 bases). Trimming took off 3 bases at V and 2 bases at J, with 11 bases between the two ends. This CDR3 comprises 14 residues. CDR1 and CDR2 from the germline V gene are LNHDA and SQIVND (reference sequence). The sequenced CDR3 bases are TGTGCCAGTAGTATGTTGGACTTACCCTACGAG. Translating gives CASSMLDLPYE. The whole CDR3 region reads CASSMLDLPYEQYF.

The DNA read from the CDR3 is TGTGCCAGCAGTGGACGTGGAGGGCGCTATCAGCCC. Translated: CASSGRGGRYQP. The full CDR3 reads CASSGRGGRYQPQHF. This chain connects TRBV2 to TRBJ1-5; no reliable D call. The read gets to within 3 residues of the CDR3 end, and the germline J gene fills in the rest. The CDR3 contains 15 residues. CDR1 is SNHLY, CDR2 FYNNEI, per germline. V shed 4 bases and J shed 5 bases, with 15 bases lying between them.

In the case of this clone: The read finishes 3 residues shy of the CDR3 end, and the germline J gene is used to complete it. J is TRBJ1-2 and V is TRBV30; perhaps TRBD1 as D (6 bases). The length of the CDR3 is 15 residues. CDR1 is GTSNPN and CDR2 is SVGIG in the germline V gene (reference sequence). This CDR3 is CAWTIKPGHGIGYTF. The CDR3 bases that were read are TGTGCCTGGACCATCAAACCGGGACACGGAATCGGC.

Partial CDR3 DNA: TGTGCCAGCAGCTTATCTAGCGACCCTGGGGAGACG. It codes for CASSLSSDPGET. The full CDR3 protein reads CASSLSSDPGETQYF. The chain joins TRBV7-8 to TRBJ2-3; TRBD2 is a possible D gene (6 bases). The CDR3 goes on 3 residues after the read ends, and that part is filled in from the germline J gene. Germline CDR1 and CDR2: SGHVS and FQNEAQ. CDR3 length: 15 residues.

The CDR3 loop reads CASRTSGRSQETQYF. The sequenced CDR3 bases are TGTGCCAGCAGGACTAGCGGGAGATCTCAAGAGACG. V gene TRBV6-2 or TRBV6-3 combines with J gene TRBJ2-3, with 12 bases identical to TRBD2. The read ends 3 residues early relative to the CDR3; the germline J gene fills the gap. This CDR3 comprises 15 residues. Germline CDR1 and CDR2: MNHEY and SVGEGT.

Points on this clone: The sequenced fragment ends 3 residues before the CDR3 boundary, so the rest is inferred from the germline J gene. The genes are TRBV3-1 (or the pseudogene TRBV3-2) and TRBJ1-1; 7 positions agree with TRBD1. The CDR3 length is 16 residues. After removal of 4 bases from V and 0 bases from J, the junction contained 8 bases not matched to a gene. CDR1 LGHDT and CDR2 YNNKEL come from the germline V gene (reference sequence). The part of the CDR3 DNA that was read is TGTGCCAGCAGCCGACTACAGGGGTCTCTGAACACTGAA. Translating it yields CASSRLQGSLNTE. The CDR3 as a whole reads CASSRLQGSLNTEAFF.